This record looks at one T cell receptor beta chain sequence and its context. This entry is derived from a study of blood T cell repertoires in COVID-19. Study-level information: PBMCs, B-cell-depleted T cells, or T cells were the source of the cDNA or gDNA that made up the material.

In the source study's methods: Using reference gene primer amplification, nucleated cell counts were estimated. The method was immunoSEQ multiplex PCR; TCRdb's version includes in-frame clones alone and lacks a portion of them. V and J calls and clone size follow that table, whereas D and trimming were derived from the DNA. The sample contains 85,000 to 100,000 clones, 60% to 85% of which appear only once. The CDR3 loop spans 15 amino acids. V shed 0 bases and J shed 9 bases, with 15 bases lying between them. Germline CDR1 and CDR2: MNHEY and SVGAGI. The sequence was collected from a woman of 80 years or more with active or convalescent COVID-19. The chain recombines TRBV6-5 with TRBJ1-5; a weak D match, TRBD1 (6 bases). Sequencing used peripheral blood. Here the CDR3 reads CASSYSRDTVSPQHF. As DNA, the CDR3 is TGTGCCAGCAGTTACTCGAGGGACACAGTGTCGCCCCAGCATTTT.